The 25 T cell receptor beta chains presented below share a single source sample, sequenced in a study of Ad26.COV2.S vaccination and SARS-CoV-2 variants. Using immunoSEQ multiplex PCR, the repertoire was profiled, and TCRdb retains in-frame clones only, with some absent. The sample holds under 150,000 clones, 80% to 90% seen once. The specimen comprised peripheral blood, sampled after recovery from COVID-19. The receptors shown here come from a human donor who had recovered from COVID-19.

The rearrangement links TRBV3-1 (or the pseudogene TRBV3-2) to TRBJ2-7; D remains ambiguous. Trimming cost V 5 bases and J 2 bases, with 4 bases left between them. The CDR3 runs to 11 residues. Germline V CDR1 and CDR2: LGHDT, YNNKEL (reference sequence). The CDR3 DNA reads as TGTGCCAGCAGCAGAACCTACGAGCAGTACTTC. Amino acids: CASSRTYEQYF.

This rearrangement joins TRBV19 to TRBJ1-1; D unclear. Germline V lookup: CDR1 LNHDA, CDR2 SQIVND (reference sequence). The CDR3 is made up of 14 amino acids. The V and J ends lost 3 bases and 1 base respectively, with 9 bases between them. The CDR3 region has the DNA TGTGCCAGTAGTATCGGGGAGGGGAACACTGAAGCTTTCTTT. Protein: CASSIGEGNTEAFF.

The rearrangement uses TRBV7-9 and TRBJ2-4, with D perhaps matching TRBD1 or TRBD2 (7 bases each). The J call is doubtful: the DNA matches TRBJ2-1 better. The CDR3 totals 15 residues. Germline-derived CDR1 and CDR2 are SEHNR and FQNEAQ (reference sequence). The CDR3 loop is CASSLEGQGGTTQFF. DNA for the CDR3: TGTGCCAGCAGCCTGGAAGGTCAGGGGGGGACCACTCAGTTCTTC.

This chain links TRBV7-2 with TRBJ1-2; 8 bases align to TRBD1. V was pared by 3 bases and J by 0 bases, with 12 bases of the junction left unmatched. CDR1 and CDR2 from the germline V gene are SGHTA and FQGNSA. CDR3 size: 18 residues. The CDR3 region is CASSFGTPGQGANYGYTF. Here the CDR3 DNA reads TGTGCCAGCAGCTTCGGGACCCCCGGACAGGGAGCTAACTATGGCTACACCTTC.

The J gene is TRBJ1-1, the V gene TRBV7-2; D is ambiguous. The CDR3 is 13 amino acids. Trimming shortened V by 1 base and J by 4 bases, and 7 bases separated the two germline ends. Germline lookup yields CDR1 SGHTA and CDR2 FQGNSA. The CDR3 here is CASSLVEITEAFF. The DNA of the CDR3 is TGTGCCAGCAGCTTAGTGGAGATCACTGAAGCTTTCTTT.

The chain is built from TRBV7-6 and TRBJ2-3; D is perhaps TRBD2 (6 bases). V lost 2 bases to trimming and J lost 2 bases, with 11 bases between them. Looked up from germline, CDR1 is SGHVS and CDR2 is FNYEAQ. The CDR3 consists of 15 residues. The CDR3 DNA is TGTGCCAGCAGCTTAAGTGGGGGGAACACAGATACGCAGTATTTT. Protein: CASSLSGGNTDTQYF.

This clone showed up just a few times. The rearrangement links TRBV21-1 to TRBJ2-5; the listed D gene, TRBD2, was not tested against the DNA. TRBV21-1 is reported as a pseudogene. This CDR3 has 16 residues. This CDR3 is CASSRQRGGSKETQYF. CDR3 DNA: TGTGCCAGCAGCAGACAAAGGGGGGGGTCAAAAGAGACCCAGTACTTC.

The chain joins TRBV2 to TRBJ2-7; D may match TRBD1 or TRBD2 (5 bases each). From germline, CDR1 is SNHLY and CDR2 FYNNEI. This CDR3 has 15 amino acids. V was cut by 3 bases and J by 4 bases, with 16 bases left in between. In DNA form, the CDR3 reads TGTGCCAGCAGTGATCGGGGCGCGCGTAGTTACGAGCAGTACTTC. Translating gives CASSDRGARSYEQYF.

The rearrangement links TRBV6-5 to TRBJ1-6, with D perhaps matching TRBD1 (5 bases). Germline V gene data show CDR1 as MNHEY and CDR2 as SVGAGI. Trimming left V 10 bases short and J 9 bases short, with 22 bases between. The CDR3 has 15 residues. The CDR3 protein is CATRRGGEEGSPLHF. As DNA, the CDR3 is TGTGCCACCAGACGAGGAGGGGAGGAGGGTTCACCCCTCCACTTT.

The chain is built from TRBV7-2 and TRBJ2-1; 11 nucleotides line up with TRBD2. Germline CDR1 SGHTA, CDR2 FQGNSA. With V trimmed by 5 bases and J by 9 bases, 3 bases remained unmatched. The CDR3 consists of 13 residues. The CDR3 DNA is TGTGCCAGCAGCCTTACTAGCGGGGGTGAGCAGTTCTTC. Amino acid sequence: CASSLTSGGEQFF.

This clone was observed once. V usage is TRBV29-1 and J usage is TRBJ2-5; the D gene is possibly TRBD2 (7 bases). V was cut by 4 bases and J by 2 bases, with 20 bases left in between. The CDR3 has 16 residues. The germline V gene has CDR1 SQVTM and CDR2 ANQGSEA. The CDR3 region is CSVVGRGPNSQETQYF. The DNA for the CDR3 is TGCAGCGTTGTCGGGCGGGGGCCAAATTCACAAGAGACCCAGTACTTC.

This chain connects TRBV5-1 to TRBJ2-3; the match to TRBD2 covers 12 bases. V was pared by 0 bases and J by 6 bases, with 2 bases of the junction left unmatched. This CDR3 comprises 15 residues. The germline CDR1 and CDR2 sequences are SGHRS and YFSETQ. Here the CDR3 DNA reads TGCGCCAGCAGCTTGGTGCTAGCGGGGGGGGATACGCAGTATTTT. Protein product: CASSLVLAGGDTQYF.

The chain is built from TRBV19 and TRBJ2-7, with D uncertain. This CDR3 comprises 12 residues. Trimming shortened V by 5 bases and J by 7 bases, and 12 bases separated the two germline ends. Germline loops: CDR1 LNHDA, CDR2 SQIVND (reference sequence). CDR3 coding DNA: TGTGCCAGTAGTGCCGGCCCTTGGGAGCAGTACTTC. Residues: CASSAGPWEQYF.

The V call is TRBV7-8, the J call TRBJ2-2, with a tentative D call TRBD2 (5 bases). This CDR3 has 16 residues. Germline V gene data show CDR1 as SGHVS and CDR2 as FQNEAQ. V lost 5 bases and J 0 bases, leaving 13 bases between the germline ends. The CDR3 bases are TGTGCCAGCAGCCCTCTTCCGGGATCGAACACCGGGGAGCTGTTTTTT. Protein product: CASSPLPGSNTGELFF.

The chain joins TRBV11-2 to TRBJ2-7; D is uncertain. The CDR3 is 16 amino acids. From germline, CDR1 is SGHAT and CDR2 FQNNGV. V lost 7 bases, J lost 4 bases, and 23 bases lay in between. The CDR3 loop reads CASTPALPNGAYEQYF. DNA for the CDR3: TGTGCCAGCACCCCCGCCCTCCCGAATGGAGCGTACGAGCAGTACTTC.

This CDR3 is CASSLVGGTEYEQYF. The CDR3 DNA is TGTGCCAGCAGCTTAGTGGGAGGGACCGAGTACGAGCAGTACTTC. The chain recombines TRBV11-2 with TRBJ2-7; TRBD2 agrees at 7 bases. V shed 1 base, J shed 4 bases, and the junction held 7 bases outside the gene matches. The germline V gene has CDR1 SGHAT and CDR2 FQNNGV. The CDR3 is made up of 15 amino acids.

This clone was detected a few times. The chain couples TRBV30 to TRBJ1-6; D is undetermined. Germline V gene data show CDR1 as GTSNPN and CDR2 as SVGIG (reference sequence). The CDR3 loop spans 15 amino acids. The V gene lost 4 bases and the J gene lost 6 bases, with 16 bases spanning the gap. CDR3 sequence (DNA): TGTGCCTGGAAAGGGTGGAGCACTACTAATTCACCCCTCCACTTT. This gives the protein CAWKGWSTTNSPLHF.

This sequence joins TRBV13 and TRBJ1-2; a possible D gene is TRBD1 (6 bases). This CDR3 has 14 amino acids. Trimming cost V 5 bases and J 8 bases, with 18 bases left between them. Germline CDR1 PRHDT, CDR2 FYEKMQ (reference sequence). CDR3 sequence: CASSRVGQPRGYTF. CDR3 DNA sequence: TGTGCCAGCAGCCGGGTAGGACAGCCCCGCGGCTACACCTTC.

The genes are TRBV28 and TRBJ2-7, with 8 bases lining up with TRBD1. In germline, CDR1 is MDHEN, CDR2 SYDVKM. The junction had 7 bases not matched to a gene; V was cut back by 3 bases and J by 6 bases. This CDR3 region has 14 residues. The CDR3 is CASSFDRGLVEQYF. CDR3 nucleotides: TGTGCCAGCAGTTTTGACAGGGGTTTGGTCGAGCAGTACTTC.

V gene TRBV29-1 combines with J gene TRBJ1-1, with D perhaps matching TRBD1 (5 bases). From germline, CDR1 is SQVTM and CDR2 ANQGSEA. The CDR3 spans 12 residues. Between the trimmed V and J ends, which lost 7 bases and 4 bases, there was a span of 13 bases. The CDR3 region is CSGRRQSTEAFF. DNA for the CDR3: TGCAGCGGCAGGAGACAGAGCACTGAAGCTTTCTTT.

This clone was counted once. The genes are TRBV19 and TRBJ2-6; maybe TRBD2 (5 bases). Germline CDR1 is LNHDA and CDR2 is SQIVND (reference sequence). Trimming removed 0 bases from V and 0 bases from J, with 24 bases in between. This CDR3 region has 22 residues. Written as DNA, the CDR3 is TGTGCCAGTAGTATAGAACCCGGTTTGGTAGGCGCCGAGGGCTCTGGGGCCAACGTCCTGACTTTC. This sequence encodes CASSIEPGLVGAEGSGANVLTF.

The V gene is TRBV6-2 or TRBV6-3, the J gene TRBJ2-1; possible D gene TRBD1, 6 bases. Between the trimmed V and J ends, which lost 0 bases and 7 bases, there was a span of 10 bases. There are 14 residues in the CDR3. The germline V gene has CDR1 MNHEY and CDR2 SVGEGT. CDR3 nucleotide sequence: TGTGCCAGCAGTTACTCGAGGACAGTGAATGAGCAGTTCTTC. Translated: CASSYSRTVNEQFF.

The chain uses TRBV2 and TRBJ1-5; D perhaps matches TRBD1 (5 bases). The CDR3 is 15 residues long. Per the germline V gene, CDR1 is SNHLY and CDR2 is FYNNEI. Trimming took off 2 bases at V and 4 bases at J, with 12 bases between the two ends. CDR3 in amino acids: CASSESGQANQPQHF. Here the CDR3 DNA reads TGTGCCAGCAGTGAATCGGGGCAGGCAAATCAGCCCCAGCATTTT.

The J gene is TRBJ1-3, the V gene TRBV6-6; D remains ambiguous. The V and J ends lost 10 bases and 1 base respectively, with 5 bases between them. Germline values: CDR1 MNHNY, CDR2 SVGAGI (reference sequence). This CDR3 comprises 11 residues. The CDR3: CAIRSGNTIYF. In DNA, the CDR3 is TGTGCCATTCGTTCTGGAAACACCATATATTTT.

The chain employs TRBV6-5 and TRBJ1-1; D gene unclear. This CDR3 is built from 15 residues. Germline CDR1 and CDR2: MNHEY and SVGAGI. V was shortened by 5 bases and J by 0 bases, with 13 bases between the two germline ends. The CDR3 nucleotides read TGTGCCAGCAGTCTAAAAGGACTCATGAACACTGAAGCTTTCTTT. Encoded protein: CASSLKGLMNTEAFF.